This T cell receptor (beta chain) was captured by sequencing in a study of blood T cell repertoires in COVID-19. Looking at the study overall: Sites in the United States, Italy and Spain provided acute and convalescent COVID-19 samples. Sources were T cells, B-cell-depleted T cells, or PBMCs; the material itself was cDNA or gDNA.

TCRdb keeps only in-frame clones here, not all; method: immunoSEQ multiplex PCR. The repertoire holds about 320,000 clones, with about 89% as singletons. This CDR3 is 15 amino acids long. Per the germline V gene, CDR1 is SGHVS and CDR2 is FQNEAQ. The V and J ends lost 3 bases and 0 bases respectively, with 12 bases between them. Enrolled through a virtual design, the participants were between roughly 18 and 89 years of age and came from some 25 US areas. Cohort assignment relied on participant-reported clinical history. This sequence was found in a man between 60 and 70 years old who had recovered from COVID-19. Sequencing used PBMCs or T cells enriched from blood (not recorded which). The rearrangement joins TRBV7-8 to TRBJ2-7; D is possibly TRBD1 (6 bases). CDR3 sequence (DNA): TGTGCCAGCAGCTTCCCAGGGGCAAGCTCCTACGAGCAGTACTTC. Protein: CASSFPGASSYEQYF.